This entry lists 2 T cell receptor beta chains sequenced from one sample in a study of blood T cells in healthy people across ages. A J-beta primer mix and a sample-barcoded 5' primer were used in a second PCR of about 7 to 12 cycles. TCRdb re-called the 5' RACE reads through MiXCR, storing one row per CDR3 protein. The sample consists of 650,000 to 900,000 distinct CDR3 sequences, 62% of them appearing once. The sample was blood. These receptor sequences come from a man between 25 and 39 years old in good health.

The chain is built from TRBV3-1 and TRBJ2-5, with D uncertain. The CDR3 length is 16 residues. Germline CDR1 LGHDT, CDR2 YNNKEL (reference sequence). The V gene lost 0 bases and the J gene lost 2 bases, with 13 bases spanning the gap. Here the CDR3 DNA reads TGTGCCAGCAGCCAAGATCAGGTAGTCCCTCAAGAGACCCAGTACTTC. It translates to CASSQDQVVPQETQYF.

The chain couples TRBV14 to TRBJ1-2; D gene unclear. CDR3 length: 13 residues. CDR1 and CDR2 (germline): SGHDN, FVKESK. V lost 5 bases, J lost 4 bases, and 11 bases lay in between. CDR3 loop: CASSSAAIYGYTF. The DNA for the CDR3 is TGTGCCAGCAGCTCTGCGGCAATCTATGGCTACACCTTC.